Below, one TCR beta chain is given with its context. Its cognate antigen is unknown. The germline gives CDR1 SGHRS, CDR2 YFSETQ. V lost 0 bases to trimming and J lost 4 bases, with 11 bases between them. This CDR3 comprises 15 residues. TCRdb's table, derived via immunoSEQ multiplex PCR, lists solely in-frame clones and lacks some. The table has about 60,000 clones, around 80% seen once. Time point indicated: week 5, during vaccination. Vaccination used 300 ug of mutant IDH1 20-mer peptide per dose, with topical imiquimod. This entry is derived from a study of a mutant IDH1 vaccine in newly diagnosed glioma. Study summary: Once 4-6 weeks had passed after radiotherapy alone, vaccination started, or it started with temozolomide cycles. Previous treatment comprised radiotherapy, temozolomide, or both, mostly both.

This sequence joins TRBV5-1 and TRBJ1-5, with D hard to call. The receptor's source is a woman aged 50 to 60 with glioma. The sequencing used PBMCs, collected from a glioma patient whose treatment included an IDH1 peptide vaccine. As DNA, the CDR3 is TGCGCCAGCAGCTTGGATTCGGGATCTAATCAGCCCCAGCATTTT. Its translation: CASSLDSGSNQPQHF.